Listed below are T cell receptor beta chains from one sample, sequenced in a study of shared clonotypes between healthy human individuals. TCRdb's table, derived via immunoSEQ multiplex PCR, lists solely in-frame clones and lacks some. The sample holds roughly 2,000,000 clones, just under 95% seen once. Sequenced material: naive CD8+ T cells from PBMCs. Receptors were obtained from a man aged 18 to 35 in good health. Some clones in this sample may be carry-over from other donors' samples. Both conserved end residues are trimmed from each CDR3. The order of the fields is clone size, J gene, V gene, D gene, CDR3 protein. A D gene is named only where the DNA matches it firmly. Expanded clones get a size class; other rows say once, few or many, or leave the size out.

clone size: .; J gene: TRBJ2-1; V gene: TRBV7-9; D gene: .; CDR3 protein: ASSLDPSYNEQF
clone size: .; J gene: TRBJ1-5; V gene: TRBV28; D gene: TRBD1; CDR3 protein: ASSPDRGRGQPQH
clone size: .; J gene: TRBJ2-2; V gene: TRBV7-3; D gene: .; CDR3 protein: ASSPSPGELF
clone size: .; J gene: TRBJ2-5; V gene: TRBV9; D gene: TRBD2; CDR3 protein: ASTPLGGRSETQY
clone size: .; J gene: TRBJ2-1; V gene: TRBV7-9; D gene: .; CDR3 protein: ASSITTPEF
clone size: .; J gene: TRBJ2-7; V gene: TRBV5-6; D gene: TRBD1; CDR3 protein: ASSMGQVLYEQY
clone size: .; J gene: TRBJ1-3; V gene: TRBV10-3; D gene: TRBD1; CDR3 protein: AISTGGLSGNTIY
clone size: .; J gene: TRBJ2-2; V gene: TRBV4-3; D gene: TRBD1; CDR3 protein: ASSQDLGQGMAGELF
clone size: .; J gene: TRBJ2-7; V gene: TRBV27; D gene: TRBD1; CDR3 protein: ASGDRVKEQY
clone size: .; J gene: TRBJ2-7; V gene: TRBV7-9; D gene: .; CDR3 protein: ASSSSGTDFSYEQY
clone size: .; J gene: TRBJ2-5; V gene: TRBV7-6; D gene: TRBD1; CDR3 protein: ASSSRQGQETQY
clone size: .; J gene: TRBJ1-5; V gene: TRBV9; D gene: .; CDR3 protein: ASSVWDGNQPQH
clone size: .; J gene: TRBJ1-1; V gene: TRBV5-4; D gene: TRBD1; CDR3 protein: ASSSTGGLNTEAF
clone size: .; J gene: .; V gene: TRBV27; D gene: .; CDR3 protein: ASSLILAYEQY
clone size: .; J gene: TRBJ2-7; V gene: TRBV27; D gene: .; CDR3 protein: ASSYTVDSYEQY
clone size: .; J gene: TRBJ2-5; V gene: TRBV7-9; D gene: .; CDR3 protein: ASSLDWAASFGETQY
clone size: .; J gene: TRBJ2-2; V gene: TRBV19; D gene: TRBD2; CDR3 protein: ASSIGLAALGDGELF
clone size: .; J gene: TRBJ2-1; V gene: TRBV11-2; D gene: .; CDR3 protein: ASSFTSGSYNEQF
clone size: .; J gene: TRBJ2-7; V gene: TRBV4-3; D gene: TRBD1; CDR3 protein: ASSQDGDRAGHEQY
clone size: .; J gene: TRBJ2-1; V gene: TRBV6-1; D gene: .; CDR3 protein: AGARTETSYNEQF
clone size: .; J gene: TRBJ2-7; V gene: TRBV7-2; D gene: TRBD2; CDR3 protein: ASSLGLAGDGPYEQY
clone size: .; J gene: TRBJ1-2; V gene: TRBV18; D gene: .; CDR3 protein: ASSPNGANYGYT
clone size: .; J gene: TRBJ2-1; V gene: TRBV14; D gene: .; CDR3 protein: ASSQGWGYEQF
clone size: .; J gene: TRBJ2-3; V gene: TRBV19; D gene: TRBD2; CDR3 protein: ASSILRELSTDTQY
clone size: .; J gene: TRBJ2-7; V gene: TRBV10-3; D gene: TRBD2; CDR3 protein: AISESREGLSEQY
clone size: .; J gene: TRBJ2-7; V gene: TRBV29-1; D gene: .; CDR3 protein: SVEVAHEQY
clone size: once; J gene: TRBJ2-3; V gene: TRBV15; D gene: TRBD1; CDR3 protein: ATSRSWTGGTDTQY
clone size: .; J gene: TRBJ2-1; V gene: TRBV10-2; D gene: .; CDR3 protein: ASSEGAYNEQF
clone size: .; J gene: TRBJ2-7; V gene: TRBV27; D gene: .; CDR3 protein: ASRSGFYEQY
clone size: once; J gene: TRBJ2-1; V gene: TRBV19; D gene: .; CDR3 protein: ASLPDPSYNEQF
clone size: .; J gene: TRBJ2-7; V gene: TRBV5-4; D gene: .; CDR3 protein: ASSPDGTYEQY
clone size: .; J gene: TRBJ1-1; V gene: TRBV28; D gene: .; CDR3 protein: ASSLGPNTEAF
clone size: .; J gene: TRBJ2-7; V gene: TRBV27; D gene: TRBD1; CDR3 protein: ASSFLDRGKSYEQY
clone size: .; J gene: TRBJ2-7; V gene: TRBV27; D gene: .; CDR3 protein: ASSLATATYEQY
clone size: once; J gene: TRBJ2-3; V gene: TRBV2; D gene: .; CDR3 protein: ASSDQLYTDTQY
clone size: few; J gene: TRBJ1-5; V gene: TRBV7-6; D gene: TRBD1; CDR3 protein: ASSKWDREDQPQH
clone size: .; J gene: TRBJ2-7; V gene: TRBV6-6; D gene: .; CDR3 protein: ASRGRYEQY
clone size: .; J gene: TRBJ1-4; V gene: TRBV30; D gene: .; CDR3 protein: AWSAFGYTNEKLF
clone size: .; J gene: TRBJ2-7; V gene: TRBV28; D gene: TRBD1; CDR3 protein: ASSSWTGMGEQY
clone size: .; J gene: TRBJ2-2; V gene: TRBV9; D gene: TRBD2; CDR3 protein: ASSVAKASGRPGTGELF
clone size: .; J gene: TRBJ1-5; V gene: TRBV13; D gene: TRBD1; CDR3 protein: ASSRDGGQGRNQPQH
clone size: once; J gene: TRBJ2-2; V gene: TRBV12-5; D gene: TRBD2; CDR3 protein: ASGLLAGDRAGELF
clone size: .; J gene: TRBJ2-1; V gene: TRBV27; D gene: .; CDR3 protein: ASSKLRVAEGNEQF
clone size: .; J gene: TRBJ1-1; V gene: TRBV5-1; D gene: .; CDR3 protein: ASSWKPGPGGPNTEAF
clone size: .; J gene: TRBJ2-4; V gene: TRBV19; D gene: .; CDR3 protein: ASRAKNIQY
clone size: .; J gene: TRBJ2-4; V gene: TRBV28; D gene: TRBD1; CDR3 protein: ASSFIPGQGARLAKNIQY
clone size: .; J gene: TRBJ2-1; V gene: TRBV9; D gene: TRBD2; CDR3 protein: ASNSGSYNEQF
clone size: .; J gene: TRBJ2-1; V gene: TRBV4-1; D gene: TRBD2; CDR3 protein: ASSQGLAGGLEQF
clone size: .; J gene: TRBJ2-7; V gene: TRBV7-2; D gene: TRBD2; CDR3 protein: ASRKRGTRILGEDYEQY
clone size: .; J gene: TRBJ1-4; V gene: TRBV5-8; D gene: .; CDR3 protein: ASSLEAAGTAREKLF
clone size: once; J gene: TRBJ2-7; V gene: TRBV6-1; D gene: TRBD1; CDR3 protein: ASNGQATRSYEQY